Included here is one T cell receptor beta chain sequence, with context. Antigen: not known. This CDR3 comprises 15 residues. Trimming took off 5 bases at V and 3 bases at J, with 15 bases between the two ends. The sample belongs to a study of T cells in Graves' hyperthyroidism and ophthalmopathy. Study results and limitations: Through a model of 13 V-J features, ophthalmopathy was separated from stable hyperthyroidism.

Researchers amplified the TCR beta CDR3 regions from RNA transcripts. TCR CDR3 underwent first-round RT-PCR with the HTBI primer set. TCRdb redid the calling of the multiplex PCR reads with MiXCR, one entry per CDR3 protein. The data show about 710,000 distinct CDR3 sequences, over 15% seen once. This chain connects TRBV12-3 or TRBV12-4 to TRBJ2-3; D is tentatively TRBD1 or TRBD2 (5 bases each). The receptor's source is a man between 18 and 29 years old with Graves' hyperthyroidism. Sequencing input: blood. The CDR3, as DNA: TGTGCCAGCAGTGCCCGGGACGAGCTAACAGATACGCAGTATTTT. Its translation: CASSARDELTDTQYF.